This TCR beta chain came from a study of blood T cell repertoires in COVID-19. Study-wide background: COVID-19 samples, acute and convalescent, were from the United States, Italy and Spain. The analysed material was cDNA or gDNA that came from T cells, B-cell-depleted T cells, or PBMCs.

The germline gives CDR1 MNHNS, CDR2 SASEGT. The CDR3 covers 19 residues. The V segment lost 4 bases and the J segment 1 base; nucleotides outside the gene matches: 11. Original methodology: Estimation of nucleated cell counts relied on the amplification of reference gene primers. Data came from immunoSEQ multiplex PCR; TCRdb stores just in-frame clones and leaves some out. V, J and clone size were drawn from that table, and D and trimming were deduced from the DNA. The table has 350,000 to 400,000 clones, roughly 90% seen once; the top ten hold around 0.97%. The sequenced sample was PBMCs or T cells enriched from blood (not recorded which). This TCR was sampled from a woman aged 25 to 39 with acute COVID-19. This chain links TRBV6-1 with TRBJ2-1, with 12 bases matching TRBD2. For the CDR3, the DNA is TGTGCCAGCAGTGCGTCTAGCGGGGGGGCCATCAGGTCCTACAATGAGCAGTTCTTC. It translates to CASSASSGGAIRSYNEQFF.